Sequencing of this TCR beta chain was carried out in a study of cytomegalovirus exposure and HLA in healthy donors. The PCR had 60 Vbeta and 13 Jbeta primers. The repertoire was sequenced with immunoSEQ multiplex PCR; TCRdb's copy has only in-frame clones and lacks some. Found here are some 89,000 clones, about 81% of them singletons; the top ten hold roughly 4.3%. Trimming cost V 3 bases and J 9 bases; bases outside gene matches: 13. The germline V gene encodes CDR1 MGHRA and CDR2 YSYEKL. The CDR3 runs 16 residues. Sequences were obtained from PBMCs. The chain joins TRBV4-1 to TRBJ2-1, with 8 positions matching TRBD1. The sequence was collected from a woman aged 40 to 49 in good health and CMV-seropositive. In DNA form, the CDR3 reads TGCGCCAGCAGCCATGTAGGGGACAGGACTCAGGGTGAGCAGTTCTTC. This translates into CASSHVGDRTQGEQFF.